The 15 T cell receptor beta chains below come from one sample, sequenced in a study of blood T cells in healthy people across ages. The second PCR ran about 7 to 12 cycles with a sample-barcoded 5' primer and J-beta primers. TCRdb reanalysed the 5' RACE reads using MiXCR and keeps one entry per CDR3 protein. Of fewer than 1 million distinct CDR3 sequences listed, under 55% are singletons. Sample: blood. Every receptor here comes from a man aged 55 to 70 in good health.

The table lists this clonotype with a few counts. The chain couples TRBV15 to TRBJ2-7; 9 positions agree with TRBD1. This CDR3 is built from 16 residues. J lost 1 base, V lost 3 bases, and 7 bases had no gene match. Per the germline V gene, CDR1 is LNHNV and CDR2 is YYDKDF (reference sequence). CDR3 DNA sequence: TGTGCCACCAGCAGCTCCCGTGACAGGGGGTCCTACGAGCAGTACTTC. Amino acids: CATSSSRDRGSYEQYF.

A note on this clonotype: This may come from a read error, since a much larger clone is one base off. The J gene is TRBJ2-3, the V gene TRBV29-1; possible D gene TRBD1, 7 bases. Germline CDR1 SQVTM, CDR2 ANQGSEA. V dropped 3 bases and J dropped 8 bases, with 15 bases sitting between them. The CDR3 covers 13 residues. The CDR3 nucleotides read TGCAGCGTTGAGTCCCGGCAGGGGGGTACGCAGTATTTT. As protein: CSVESRQGGTQYF.

The rearrangement links TRBV6-2 or TRBV6-3 to TRBJ1-4, with 10 bases lining up with TRBD1. Per germline, CDR1 MNHEY and CDR2 SVGEGT. The J segment lost 5 bases and the V segment lost 9 bases, leaving 12 bases of the junction unmatched. The CDR3 spans 16 residues. The CDR3 coding sequence is TGTGCCAGTACACCGGGACAGGGGACGGCCAATGAAAAACTGTTTTTT. As protein: CASTPGQGTANEKLFF.

V gene TRBV29-1 combines with J gene TRBJ2-2; unclear D gene. Trimming removed 8 bases from V and 3 bases from J, with 7 bases in between. This CDR3 has 11 amino acids. Looked up from germline, CDR1 is SQVTM and CDR2 is ANQGSEA. CDR3 nucleotide sequence: TGCAGCATCCAACACACCGGGGAGCTGTTTTTT. Translating gives CSIQHTGELFF.

Turning to this clonotype: A junction boundary mismatches the germline segment, possibly from a read error. The chain couples TRBV4-3 to TRBJ2-5; D may correspond to TRBD1 or TRBD2 (5 bases each). Germline CDR1 LGHNA, CDR2 YSLEER. This CDR3 contains 13 residues. The CDR3 loop is CAGSYRGGETQYF. For the CDR3, the DNA is TGCGCCGGCAGCTACCGGGGCGGTGAGACCCAGTACTTC.

The chain carries TRBV7-6 and TRBJ2-7; 9 bases map to TRBD1. V was pared by 5 bases and J by 3 bases, with 8 bases of the junction left unmatched. The CDR3 covers 15 residues. From germline, CDR1 is SGHVS and CDR2 FNYEAQ. The CDR3 is CASSPGPGQGYEQYF. The CDR3 region has the DNA TGTGCCAGCAGCCCCGGCCCGGGACAGGGCTACGAGCAGTACTTC.

This chain uses TRBV4-1 with TRBJ2-7; 11 nucleotides agree with TRBD2. With the DNA end fitting TRBJ2-1 better, the J assignment may be wrong. The CDR3 is 14 residues long. Looked up from germline, CDR1 is MGHRA and CDR2 is YSYEKL. The CDR3 DNA reads as TGCGCCAGCAGCGTAGCGGGGGGGATCAATGAGCAGTTCTTC. This encodes CASSVAGGINEQFF.

This clonotype was recorded a few times. This chain connects TRBV20-1 to TRBJ1-6; possibly TRBD1 for D (6 bases). This CDR3 region has 16 residues. Trimming left V 0 bases short and J 7 bases short, with 16 bases between. Germline lookup yields CDR1 DFQATT and CDR2 SNEGSKA (reference sequence). CDR3 nucleotides: TGCAGTGCTAGAGATTCCGGGACAACGGAGAATTCACCCCTCCACTTT. Protein: CSARDSGTTENSPLHF.

The rearrangement uses TRBV15 and TRBJ2-6; the D is unclear. V shed 0 bases and J shed 2 bases, with 5 bases lying between them. The CDR3 consists of 15 residues. The germline V gene has CDR1 LNHNV and CDR2 YYDKDF (reference sequence). This CDR3 is CATSRDWAGANVLTF. The CDR3 nucleotides are TGTGCCACCAGCAGAGATTGGGCTGGGGCCAACGTCCTGACTTTC.

The chain recombines TRBV5-1 with TRBJ2-5; D remains ambiguous. The DNA end is a closer match to TRBJ2-7, so the J assignment may be wrong. The CDR3 sequence is 10 residues long. CDR1 SGHRS and CDR2 YFSETQ come from the germline V gene. The CDR3 reads CASSFNEQYF. In nucleotides, the CDR3 is TGCGCCAGCAGCTTCAACGAGCAGTACTTC.

CDR3 coding DNA: TGTGCCACCAGCGCTACCCCGGACACCTTTTGGGAGCAGTACTTC. Protein product: CATSATPDTFWEQYF. The chain employs TRBV15 and TRBJ2-7; perhaps TRBD1 as D (5 bases). This CDR3 has 15 amino acids. Trimming stripped 5 bases from V and 7 bases from J, with 21 bases between. CDR1 LNHNV and CDR2 YYDKDF come from the germline V gene (reference sequence). Full variable domain (missing parts from reference TRBV15 and TRBJ2-7): DAMVIQNPRYQVTQFGKPVTLSCSQTLNHNVMYWYQQKSSQAPKLLFHYYDKDFNNEADTPDNFQSRRPNTSFCFLDIRSPGLGDTAMYLCATSATPDTFWEQYFGPGTRLTVT.

This chain connects TRBV29-1 to TRBJ2-7, with 7 nucleotides matching TRBD1. Germline loops: CDR1 SQVTM, CDR2 ANQGSEA. The V and J ends lost 6 bases and 0 bases, in that order; junction bases with no gene match: 8. The CDR3 is 14 residues long. As DNA, the CDR3 is TGCAGCGTAAAACAGGGGCCGAGCTCCTACGAGCAGTACTTC. Residues: CSVKQGPSSYEQYF.

Only a few counts were recorded for this clonotype. This sequence joins TRBV10-3 and TRBJ2-7, with 10 bases matching TRBD2. The germline CDR1 and CDR2 sequences are ENHRY and SYGVKD. After removal of 4 bases from V and 3 bases from J, the junction contained 9 bases not matched to a gene. The CDR3 is 16 residues long. CDR3 residues: CAISGILSGGSYEQYF. CDR3 sequence (DNA): TGTGCCATCAGTGGGATCCTTAGCGGGGGGAGCTACGAGCAGTACTTC.

Ten or more counts support this clonotype. The rearrangement joins TRBV29-1 to TRBJ1-1; a possible D gene is TRBD1 (6 bases). Germline-derived CDR1 and CDR2 are SQVTM and ANQGSEA. V was shortened by 4 bases and J by 2 bases, with 8 bases between the two germline ends. This CDR3 is 12 amino acids long. In nucleotides, the CDR3 is TGCAGCGTTGGAGGGGGAAACACTGAAGCTTTCTTT. Its translation: CSVGGGNTEAFF.

The rearrangement uses TRBV18 and TRBJ2-7, with TRBD1 matching 7 bases. The CDR3 length is 14 residues. CDR1 is KGHSH, CDR2 LQKENI, per germline. Trimming removed 6 bases from V and 3 bases from J; junction bases left unmatched: 8. CDR3 residues: CASSNPSGGYEQYF. The DNA for the CDR3 is TGTGCCAGCTCCAACCCGTCAGGGGGCTACGAGCAGTACTTC. The full variable domain, completed using reference TRBV18 and TRBJ2-7, is NAGVMQNPRHLVRRRGQEARLRCSPMKGHSHVYWYRQLPEEGLKFMVYLQKENIIDESGMPKERFSAEFPKEGPSILRIQQVVRGDSAAYFCASSNPSGGYEQYFGPGTRLTVT.